The present T cell receptor (gamma chain) was sequenced within a study of gamma delta lymphoproliferative disorders and STAT genes. Overall study context: The LymphoTrack Dx TCRG Assay amplified gamma chains from at least 50 ng of genomic DNA. Delta libraries were made per EuroClonality-NGS working group procedure.

The CDR3 extends over 18 residues, inclusive of both ends. On this clone itself: The DNA is left out, because the CDR3 cannot be placed on it with certainty; the CDR3 is given as TCRdb lists it.

TCRdb called clones anew from the multiplex PCR reads with CATT. The table lists over 800 gamma-chain clones, roughly 28% of them singletons. Genomic DNA from isolated PBMCs served as the sequencing template. The control group comprised age- and sex-matched healthy adult blood donors. The J segment was not called; the V segment is TRGV11. TRGV11 is placed among ORFs of uncertain function. This TCR came from a human donor in good health. Input material: blood. The CDR3 protein is CTTVPALSRGLIMDKKLF.